The entry below describes one T cell receptor (beta chain). Antigen unknown. The sequenced template was cDNA made from the entire isolated RNA. Here immunoSEQ multiplex PCR was the method, and the copy in TCRdb shows in-frame clones only, minus some. The sample records about 700,000 clones, over 10% being singletons. The data derive from a study of beta chain features in type 1 diabetes. Points from the study as a whole: TCRB CDR3 length was moderately but significantly reduced in all four CD4+ subsets of Type 1 diabetes patients. Reduced insertions and increased deletions marked VDJ junctions in type 1 diabetes patients.

Donors contributed one heparinised blood draw apiece, averaging about 100 mL. Central memory, naive, regulatory and stem cell-like memory CD4+ cells were sorted by CD45RO/CCR7/CD25/CD127/CD95/CD27. Between the trimmed V and J ends, which lost 0 bases and 3 bases, there was a span of 8 bases. The length of the CDR3 is 14 residues. In germline, CDR1 is MGHRA, CDR2 YSYEKL. The sample was naive CD4+ T cells from blood. The chain combines TRBV4-1 with TRBJ1-2; the D is unclear. The receptor was derived from a man younger than 35 with type 1 diabetes. The CDR3 DNA is TGCGCCAGCAGCCAAGAGCAGCAGGACTATGGCTACACCTTC. This gives the protein CASSQEQQDYGYTF.